What follows are 30 T cell receptor beta chains derived from one specimen sequenced in a study of blood T cells in healthy people across ages. A second PCR of 7 to 11 cycles used a sample-barcoded 5' primer and a J-beta primer mix. TCRdb reprocessed the 5' RACE reads with MiXCR, giving one entry per CDR3 protein. This table holds some 760,000 distinct CDR3 sequences, more than 20% found once. These data were likewise used in another study, on T cells of mothers and their children.

Sequencing was carried out using blood. These receptors all stem from a boy younger than 18 in good health.

This clonotype has only a few counts. J is TRBJ2-3 and V is TRBV29-1; D possibly corresponds to TRBD2 (5 bases). The V end lost 4 bases, the J end lost 6 bases, and 8 bases lay between the germline ends. This CDR3 comprises 11 residues. Germline V CDR1 and CDR2: SQVTM, ANQGSEA. For the CDR3, the DNA is TGCAGCGTTGTTTGGAGGGATACGCAGTATTTT. This translates into CSVVWRDTQYF.

The chain is built from TRBV7-2 and TRBJ2-2; the match to TRBD2 covers 7 bases. V shed 0 bases and J 3 bases; nucleotides not matched to a gene: 1. The CDR3 totals 15 residues. Germline CDR1 SGHTA, CDR2 FQGNSA. CDR3 amino acids: CASSLALADTGELFF. Here the CDR3 DNA reads TGTGCCAGCAGCTTAGCCCTAGCGGACACCGGGGAGCTGTTTTTT. The whole variable domain, filled in from reference TRBV7-2 and TRBJ2-2, reads GAGVSQSPSNKVTEKGKDVELRCDPISGHTALYWYRQSLGQGLEFLIYFQGNSAPDKSGLPSDRFSAERTGGSVSTLTIQRTQQEDSAVYLCASSLALADTGELFFGEGSRLTVL.

V and J are TRBV20-1 and TRBJ2-3; 9 bases are shared with TRBD1. V dropped 0 bases and J dropped 3; count of bases not matched to a gene: 10. This CDR3 has 17 amino acids. The germline V gene has CDR1 DFQATT and CDR2 SNEGSKA (reference sequence). The CDR3 DNA is TGCAGTGCTAGAGATGGGAAACAGGGGGCTCTGACAGATACGCAGTATTTT. The encoded protein is CSARDGKQGALTDTQYF.

This clonotype has ten or more counts. This chain links TRBV4-3 with TRBJ2-5; perhaps TRBD2 as D (5 bases). The CDR3 spans 16 residues. Germline CDR1 LGHNA, CDR2 YSLEER. Trimming pared 0 bases from V and 9 bases from J, leaving 20 bases between. The chain's CDR3 is CASSQEWRVPGWAQYF. As DNA, the CDR3 is TGCGCCAGCAGCCAAGAATGGCGGGTGCCCGGATGGGCCCAGTACTTC.

This clonotype was seen a few times. The chain links TRBV6-1 to TRBJ2-3, with 7 bases matching TRBD1. V lost 10 bases and J lost 2; bases outside the gene matches: 15. The CDR3 contains 16 residues. Germline values: CDR1 MNHNS, CDR2 SASEGT. The CDR3 is CATTQRTTGLTDTQYF. In DNA, the CDR3 is TGTGCCACCACTCAGCGAACGACAGGGCTCACAGATACGCAGTATTTT.

This chain links TRBV6-2 or TRBV6-3 with TRBJ2-1; no firm D call. V was pared by 3 bases and J by 9 bases, with 6 bases between. Germline V CDR1 and CDR2: MNHEY, SVGEGT. The CDR3 extends over 11 amino acids. The CDR3 region has the DNA TGTGCCAGCAGTTATCCAAGTGAGCAGTTCTTC. Translated: CASSYPSEQFF.

This clonotype showed up just a few times. The rearrangement links TRBV12-3 or TRBV12-4 to TRBJ1-3, with 7 bases lining up with TRBD1. The CDR3 extends over 15 amino acids. Unmatched junction bases numbered 10, after V lost 6 bases and J lost 5 bases. The CDR3 spells CASSYDRAPRNTIYF. The CDR3 coding sequence is TGTGCCAGCAGCTACGACAGGGCCCCACGAAACACCATATATTTT.

The rearrangement uses TRBV20-1 and TRBJ2-7; tentatively, D is TRBD1 (6 bases). CDR3 length: 13 amino acids. Germline V CDR1 and CDR2: DFQATT, SNEGSKA (reference sequence). V was trimmed by 3 bases and J by 0 bases, leaving 9 bases between them. The DNA of the CDR3 is TGCAGTGCTAGTGGACAGAGCTCCTACGAGCAGTACTTC. It encodes CSASGQSSYEQYF.

This clonotype came up a few times. The chain has TRBV20-1 and TRBJ2-3; 12 bases agree with TRBD2. The CDR3 contains 15 residues. V shed 0 bases, J shed 4 bases, and the junction held 2 bases outside the gene matches. Germline lookup yields CDR1 DFQATT and CDR2 SNEGSKA (reference sequence). CDR3 bases: TGCAGTGCTAGAGATCTAGCGGGAGGGCCAGATACGCAGTATTTT. It is translated as CSARDLAGGPDTQYF.

The CDR3 loop is CASSPDSSEPLHF. The CDR3 DNA reads as TGTGCCAGCAGCCCAGACAGCTCCGAACCCCTCCACTTT. The chain is built from TRBV11-3 and TRBJ1-6, with D possibly being TRBD1 (5 bases). This CDR3 region has 13 residues. Germline V gives CDR1 SGHNT, CDR2 YENEEA. V was trimmed by 5 bases and J by 12 bases, leaving 14 bases between them. Filled out from reference TRBV11-3 and TRBJ1-6, the complete variable domain reads EAGVVQSPRYKIIEKKQPVAFWCNPISGHNTLYWYLQNLGQGPELLIRYENEEAVDDSQLPKDRFSAERLKGVDSTLKIQPAELGDSAVYLCASSPDSSEPLHFGNGTRLTVT.

This clonotype was found a few times. This chain uses TRBV12-3 or TRBV12-4 with TRBJ2-5, with D perhaps assigned TRBD1 or TRBD2 (6 bases each). TRBJ2-7 matches the DNA end more closely, so the J call is doubtful. This CDR3 is 11 amino acids long. The CDR3: CASSGANEQYF. CDR3 bases: TGTGCCAGTTCGGGGGCTAACGAGCAGTACTTC.

The genes are TRBV2 and TRBJ2-3; 7 positions match TRBD2. Losses at the gene ends were 6 bases for V and 13 bases for J; bases not matched to a gene: 4. This CDR3 comprises 10 residues. Germline V CDR1 and CDR2: SNHLY, FYNNEI. CDR3 sequence: CASRAGVEYF. DNA of the CDR3: TGTGCCAGCAGGGCGGGGGTGGAGTATTTT.

This clonotype turned up a few times. The V and J genes are TRBV11-2 and TRBJ2-7, with TRBD2 matching 9 bases. The CDR3 sequence is 19 residues long. J lost 2 bases, V lost 4 bases, and 18 bases had no gene match. Germline V gene sequence: CDR1 SGHAT, CDR2 FQNNGV. In nucleotides, the CDR3 is TGTGCCAGCAGCTGGGGACGGCCCATCCTCGAGCGGGGGGCCTACGAGCAGTACTTC. Translating it yields CASSWGRPILERGAYEQYF.

This clonotype has a handful of counts. A junction boundary mismatches the germline segment, possibly from a read error. V gene TRBV28 combines with J gene TRBJ1-4; 8 bases line up with TRBD1. Per the germline V gene, CDR1 is MDHEN and CDR2 is SYDVKM. CDR3 length equals 15 residues. The CDR3 here is CTSSLPDRGVEKLFF. As DNA, the CDR3 is TGTACCAGCAGTTTACCCGACAGGGGAGTCGAAAAACTGTTTTTT.

The V and J genes are TRBV5-1 and TRBJ2-3, with TRBD1 matching over 7 bases. The junction had 2 bases not matched to a gene; V was cut back by 2 bases and J by 2 bases. This CDR3 has 14 amino acids. Looked up from germline, CDR1 is SGHRS and CDR2 is YFSETQ. The DNA of the CDR3 is TGCGCCAGCAGCTTAACAGGGGACACAGATACGCAGTATTTT. Amino acids: CASSLTGDTDTQYF.

There are a few counts of this clonotype. This CDR3 is CASSPPQRAIVHEQFF. The CDR3 DNA follows: TGTGCCAGCTCACCACCGCAGCGGGCTATAGTTCATGAGCAGTTCTTC. The chain uses TRBV18 and TRBJ2-5; maybe TRBD2 (6 bases). TRBJ2-1 matches the DNA end more closely, so the J call is doubtful. The CDR3 spans 16 residues. CDR1 KGHSH and CDR2 LQKENI come from the germline V gene.

The J gene is TRBJ1-1, the V gene TRBV20-1; tentatively, D is TRBD1 (6 bases). V was trimmed by 6 bases and J by 5 bases, leaving 19 bases between them. CDR3 size: 14 residues. From germline, CDR1 is DFQATT and CDR2 SNEGSKA (reference sequence). CDR3 amino acids: CSADARGGGTEAFF. In nucleotides, the CDR3 is TGCAGTGCCGACGCTAGGGGGGGAGGGACTGAAGCTTTCTTT.

This clonotype was observed a handful of times. J is TRBJ2-5 and V is TRBV7-6, with TRBD2 matching 8 bases. CDR1 is SGHVS, CDR2 FNYEAQ, per germline. The V gene end was trimmed by 3 bases and the J gene end by 3 bases; junction bases not matched to a gene: 15. The CDR3 spans 18 residues. CDR3 loop: CASSFPPGGGNFEETQYF. The CDR3 region has the DNA TGTGCCAGCAGCTTCCCCCCGGGAGGGGGAAATTTTGAAGAGACCCAGTACTTC.

This clonotype was picked up a small number of times. The V gene is TRBV28, the J gene TRBJ2-7; TRBD1 matches at 8 bases. The CDR3 covers 16 residues. Germline CDR1 MDHEN, CDR2 SYDVKM. Trimming cost V 3 bases and J 1 base; bases outside gene matches: 8. The CDR3 DNA sequence: TGTGCCAGCAGTTTTACCTTCGGGACAGGATCCTACGAGCAGTACTTC. Protein product: CASSFTFGTGSYEQYF.

The J gene is TRBJ2-3, the V gene TRBV20-1; 9 bases are a match to TRBD2. CDR1 and CDR2 from the germline V gene are DFQATT and SNEGSKA (reference sequence). V was clipped by 5 bases and J by 2 bases; unmatched bases: 5. The CDR3 is 14 amino acids. In nucleotides, the CDR3 is TGCAGTGCTTTAGCGGGAGAGCTCACAGATACGCAGTATTTT. Translation gives CSALAGELTDTQYF.

The sample holds a few counts of this clonotype. In DNA, the CDR3 is TGTGCCATCAGAAGCGCAGGTGAGGAGCAGTACTTC. It translates to CAIRSAGEEQYF. The chain has TRBV10-3 and TRBJ2-5, with no clear D. Trimming removed 6 bases from V and 11 bases from J, with 16 bases in between. The CDR3 contains 12 residues. Looked up from germline, CDR1 is ENHRY and CDR2 is SYGVKD.

V gene TRBV7-9 combines with J gene TRBJ2-1; no clear D. The J call is uncertain, as TRBJ2-7 better fits the DNA end. Germline V gives CDR1 SEHNR, CDR2 FQNEAQ (reference sequence). CDR3 length: 14 residues. CDR3 protein: CASSFPVSTDEQYF. The CDR3, as DNA: TGTGCCAGCAGCTTCCCGGTTTCGACCGACGAGCAGTACTTC.

The chain couples TRBV11-3 to TRBJ2-5; 8 positions agree with TRBD2. TRBJ2-1 matches the DNA end more closely, so the J call is doubtful. CDR3 length: 16 residues. The germline V gene encodes CDR1 SGHNT and CDR2 YENEEA. This CDR3 is CASSSSRGGEGNEQFF. CDR3 DNA sequence: TGTGCCAGCAGCTCTAGTCGGGGGGGCGAGGGGAATGAGCAGTTCTTC.

There are a few counts of this clonotype. This rearrangement joins TRBV7-3 to TRBJ2-2; D unclear. The ends were cut back, 3 bases at V and 7 bases at J, with 12 bases in the middle. The CDR3 length is 14 residues. Germline assignment: CDR1 SGHTA and CDR2 FQGTGA. CDR3 sequence reads: CASSFGVADGELFF. DNA for the CDR3: TGTGCCAGCAGCTTTGGGGTAGCCGACGGGGAGCTGTTTTTT.

This clonotype has a handful of counts. The V and J genes are TRBV5-1 and TRBJ2-7; 7 nucleotides agree with TRBD1. The germline V gene encodes CDR1 SGHRS and CDR2 YFSETQ. V lost 2 bases and J lost 3; bases outside the gene matches: 8. The CDR3 runs to 15 residues. The CDR3 spells CASSFERQGIYEQYF. As DNA, the CDR3 is TGCGCCAGCAGCTTCGAGCGACAGGGAATCTACGAGCAGTACTTC.

This clonotype was counted a few times. The chain is built from TRBV7-2 and TRBJ2-7, with D hard to call. V was clipped by 7 bases and J by 3 bases, with 19 bases between them. CDR3 length: 15 amino acids. Germline V gene lookup returns CDR1 SGHTA and CDR2 FQGNSA. The CDR3 nucleotides are TGTGCCAGCATAGGCTCCCCTACAGCCAGCTACGAGCAGTACTTC. Encoded protein: CASIGSPTASYEQYF.

The rearrangement joins TRBV29-1 to TRBJ2-2; no definite D call. V gave up 3 bases and J gave up 0 bases, with 8 bases separating them. This CDR3 has 14 amino acids. Germline values: CDR1 SQVTM, CDR2 ANQGSEA. CDR3 in amino acids: CSVETGANTGELFF. The CDR3 DNA sequence: TGCAGCGTTGAGACGGGTGCGAACACCGGGGAGCTGTTTTTT.

The chain has TRBV29-1 and TRBJ2-7, with D hard to call. Per the germline V gene, CDR1 is SQVTM and CDR2 is ANQGSEA. Trimming shortened V by 3 bases and J by 6 bases, and 12 bases separated the two germline ends. This CDR3 contains 12 residues. The CDR3 sequence is CSVEGSKGEQYF. The CDR3, as DNA: TGCAGCGTTGAGGGCTCGAAAGGCGAGCAGTACTTC.

This clonotype was seen a few times. The chain combines TRBV19 with TRBJ2-5; 9 nucleotides align to TRBD1. This CDR3 has 16 residues. After removal of 3 bases from V and 0 bases from J, the junction contained 5 bases not matched to a gene. Looked up from germline, CDR1 is LNHDA and CDR2 is SQIVND (reference sequence). DNA of the CDR3: TGTGCCAGTAGTATCGTCTGGACAGGGGACCAAGAGACCCAGTACTTC. This sequence encodes CASSIVWTGDQETQYF.

The V and J genes are TRBV11-2 and TRBJ1-4, with D perhaps TRBD1 (5 bases). The V gene lost 5 bases and the J gene lost 5 bases, with 15 bases spanning the gap. This CDR3 is built from 15 residues. The germline V gene encodes CDR1 SGHAT and CDR2 FQNNGV. The CDR3, as DNA: TGTGCCAGCAGCCTCCACGGGGGTGGAAATGAAAAACTGTTTTTT. This translates into CASSLHGGGNEKLFF.